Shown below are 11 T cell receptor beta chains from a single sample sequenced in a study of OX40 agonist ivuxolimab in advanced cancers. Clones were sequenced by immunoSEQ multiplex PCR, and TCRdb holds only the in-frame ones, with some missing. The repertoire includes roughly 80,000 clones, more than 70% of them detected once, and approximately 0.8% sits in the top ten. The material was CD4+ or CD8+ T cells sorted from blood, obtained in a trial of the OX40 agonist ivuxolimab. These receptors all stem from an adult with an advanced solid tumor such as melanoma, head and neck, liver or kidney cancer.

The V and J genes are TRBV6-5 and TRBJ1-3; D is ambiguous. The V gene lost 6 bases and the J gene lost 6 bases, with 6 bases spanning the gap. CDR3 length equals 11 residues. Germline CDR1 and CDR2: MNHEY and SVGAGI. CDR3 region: CASSRENTIYF. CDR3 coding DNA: TGTGCCAGCAGCCGGGAAAACACCATATATTTT.

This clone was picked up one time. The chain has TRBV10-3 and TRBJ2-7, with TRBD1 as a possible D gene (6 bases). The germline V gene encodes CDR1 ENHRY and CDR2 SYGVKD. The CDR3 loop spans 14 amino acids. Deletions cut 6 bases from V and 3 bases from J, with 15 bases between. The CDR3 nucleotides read TGTGCCATCAGCCCCCTGACAGGAAACTACGAGCAGTACTTC. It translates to CAISPLTGNYEQYF.

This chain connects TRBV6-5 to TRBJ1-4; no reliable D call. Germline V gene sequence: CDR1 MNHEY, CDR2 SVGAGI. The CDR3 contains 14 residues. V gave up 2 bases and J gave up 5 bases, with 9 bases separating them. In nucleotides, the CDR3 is TGTGCCAGCAGTTACGGCCCGATGAATGAAAAACTGTTTTTT. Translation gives CASSYGPMNEKLFF.

CDR3 sequence reads: CASSSSRYLNYGYTF. The CDR3 DNA is TGTGCCAGCAGCTCCAGTCGTTATCTAAACTATGGCTACACCTTC. The chain couples TRBV11-2 to TRBJ1-2; D unclear. The CDR3 totals 15 residues. Trimming removed 4 bases at V and 2 bases at J, with 14 bases between. Germline CDR1 and CDR2: SGHAT and FQNNGV. The variable domain in full, completed from reference TRBV11-2 and TRBJ1-2, reads EAGVAQSPRYKIIEKRQSVAFWCNPISGHATLYWYQQILGQGPKLLIQFQNNGVVDDSQLPKDRFSAERLKGVDSTLKIQPAKLEDSAVYLCASSSSRYLNYGYTFGSGTRLTVV.

The CDR3 reads CASSLDLNQPQHF. CDR3 DNA sequence: TGTGCCAGCAGCTTAGACTTGAATCAGCCCCAGCATTTT. The gene calls are TRBV7-9 and TRBJ1-5; D not certain. The germline V and J ends were trimmed by 1 base and 4 bases, with 5 bases remaining between them. CDR3 size: 13 residues. Germline CDR1 is SEHNR and CDR2 is FQNEAQ (reference sequence).

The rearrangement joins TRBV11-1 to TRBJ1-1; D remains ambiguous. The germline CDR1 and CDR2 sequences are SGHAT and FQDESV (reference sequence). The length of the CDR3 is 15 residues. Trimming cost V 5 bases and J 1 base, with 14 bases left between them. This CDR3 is CASSPRTATNTEAFF. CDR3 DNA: TGTGCCAGCAGCCCGAGGACCGCAACGAACACTGAAGCTTTCTTT. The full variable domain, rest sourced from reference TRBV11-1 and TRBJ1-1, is EAEVAQSPRYKITEKSQAVAFWCDPISGHATLYWYRQILGQGPELLVQFQDESVVDDSQLPKDRFSAERLKGVDSTLKIQPAELGDSAMYLCASSPRTATNTEAFFGQGTRLTVV.

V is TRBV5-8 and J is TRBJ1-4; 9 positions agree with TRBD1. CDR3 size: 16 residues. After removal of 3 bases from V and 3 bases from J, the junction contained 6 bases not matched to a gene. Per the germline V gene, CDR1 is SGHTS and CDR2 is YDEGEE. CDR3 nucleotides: TGTGCCAGCAGCTGGCGACAGGGGGGAGCTAATGAAAAACTGTTTTTT. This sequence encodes CASSWRQGGANEKLFF.

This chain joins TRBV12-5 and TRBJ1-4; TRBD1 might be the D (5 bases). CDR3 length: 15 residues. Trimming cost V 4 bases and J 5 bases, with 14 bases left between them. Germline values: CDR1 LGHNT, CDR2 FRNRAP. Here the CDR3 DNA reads TGTGCTAGTGGTTCCCGAGGGACCGAGAATGAAAAACTGTTTTTT. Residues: CASGSRGTENEKLFF. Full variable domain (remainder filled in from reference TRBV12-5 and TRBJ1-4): DARVTQTPRHKVTEMGQEVTMRCQPILGHNTVFWYRQTMMQGLELLAYFRNRAPLDDSGMPKDRFSAEMPDATLATLKIQPSEPRDSAVYFCASGSRGTENEKLFFGSGTQLSVL.

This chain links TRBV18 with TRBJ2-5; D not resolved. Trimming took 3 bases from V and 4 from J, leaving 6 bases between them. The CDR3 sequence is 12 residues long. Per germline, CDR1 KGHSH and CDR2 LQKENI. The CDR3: CASSPSLETQYF. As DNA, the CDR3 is TGTGCCAGCTCACCGTCTTTAGAGACCCAGTACTTC.

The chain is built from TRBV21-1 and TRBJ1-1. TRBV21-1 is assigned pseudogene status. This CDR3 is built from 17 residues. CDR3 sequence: CASSKPRVGNLGHEAFF. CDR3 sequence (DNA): TGTGCCAGCAGCAAACCAAGGGTGGGAAACCTTGGCCATGAAGCTTTCTTT.

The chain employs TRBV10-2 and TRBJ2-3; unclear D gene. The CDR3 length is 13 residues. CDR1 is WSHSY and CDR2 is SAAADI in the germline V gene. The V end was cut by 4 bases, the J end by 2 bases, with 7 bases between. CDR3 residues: CASSGQATDTQYF. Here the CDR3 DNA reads TGCGCCAGCAGTGGACAAGCCACAGATACGCAGTATTTT.